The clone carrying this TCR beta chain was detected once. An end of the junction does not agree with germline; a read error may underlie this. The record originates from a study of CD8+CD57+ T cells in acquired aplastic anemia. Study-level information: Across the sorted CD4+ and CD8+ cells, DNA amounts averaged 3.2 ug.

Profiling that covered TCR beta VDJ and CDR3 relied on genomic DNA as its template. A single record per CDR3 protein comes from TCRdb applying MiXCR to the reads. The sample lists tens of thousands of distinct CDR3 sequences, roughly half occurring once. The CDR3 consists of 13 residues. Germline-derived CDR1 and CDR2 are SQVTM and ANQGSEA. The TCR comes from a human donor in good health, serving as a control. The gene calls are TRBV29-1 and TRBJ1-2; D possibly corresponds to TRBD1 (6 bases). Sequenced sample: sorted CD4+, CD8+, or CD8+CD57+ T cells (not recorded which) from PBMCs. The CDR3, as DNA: TGCAGCATTGAGGGGGATAATAACTATGGCTACACCTTC. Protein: CSIEGDNNYGYTF.